These 15 T cell receptor beta chains originate from one sample sequenced in a study of T cell repertoires and Cas9 in healthy adults. Generated by immunoSEQ multiplex PCR, the TCRdb table keeps only in-frame clones and is missing some. The sample yields tens of thousands of clones, about nine tenths seen once. Sequences were obtained from CD4+ effector T cells (CD127+, CD25-, CD137-, CD154-) from PBMCs; culture status not recorded. All receptors come from a human donor in good health.

The V call is TRBV5-1, the J call TRBJ1-2; 8 positions agree with TRBD1. The CDR3 length is 15 residues. Germline V gene data show CDR1 as SGHRS and CDR2 as YFSETQ. Trimming at V came to 0 bases and at J to 2 bases, leaving 3 bases not matched to a gene. The CDR3 protein is CASSLDSGGNYGYTF. The CDR3 region has the DNA TGCGCCAGCAGCTTGGACTCAGGGGGCAACTATGGCTACACCTTC.

The rearrangement links TRBV28 to TRBJ1-2; 11 bases are a match to TRBD1. J was trimmed by 7 bases and V by 5 bases; bases with no gene match: 9. The germline V gene has CDR1 MDHEN and CDR2 SYDVKM. This CDR3 is built from 15 residues. CDR3 DNA: TGTGCCAGCAGTCCTTTAACCGGGACAGGGGGTGGCTACACCTTC. It codes for CASSPLTGTGGGYTF.

The V call is TRBV11-3, the J call TRBJ2-1; a possible D gene is TRBD2 (6 bases). In germline, CDR1 is SGHNT, CDR2 YENEEA. V was clipped by 6 bases and J by 5 bases, with 17 bases between them. The CDR3 covers 15 residues. The CDR3 spells CASSRRWRADNEQFF. The CDR3 region has the DNA TGTGCCAGCAGTAGAAGGTGGAGGGCTGACAATGAGCAGTTCTTC.

J is TRBJ2-5 and V is TRBV11-2, with D possibly TRBD2 on 6 matching bases. In germline, CDR1 is SGHAT, CDR2 FQNNGV. Deletions cut 5 bases from V and 1 base from J, with 11 bases between. This CDR3 has 14 residues. The CDR3 is CASSPGRLQETQYF. In DNA form, the CDR3 reads TGTGCCAGCAGCCCAGGGAGGCTCCAAGAGACCCAGTACTTC.

This clone has only one observation. This CDR3 is CASTLGGVEAFF. The CDR3 DNA follows: TGTGCCAGCACCCTTGGGGGGGTTGAAGCTTTCTTT. The gene calls are TRBV28 and TRBJ1-1, with D maybe TRBD1 (5 bases). From germline, CDR1 is MDHEN and CDR2 SYDVKM. V was clipped by 7 bases and J by 7 bases, with 13 bases between them. CDR3 size: 12 residues.

The rearrangement joins TRBV11-3 to TRBJ2-7, with 7 bases fitting TRBD1. The CDR3 runs 12 residues. V was clipped by 5 bases and J by 4 bases; unmatched bases: 2. Per the germline V gene, CDR1 is SGHNT and CDR2 is YENEEA. CDR3 DNA: TGTGCCAGCAGCCGGGACAGATACGAGCAGTACTTC. Protein sequence: CASSRDRYEQYF.

The chain couples TRBV7-2 to TRBJ1-4; no firm D call. Looked up from germline, CDR1 is SGHTA and CDR2 is FQGNSA. CDR3 length equals 15 residues. Trimming cost V 5 bases and J 5 bases, with 15 bases left between them. The CDR3: CASSLGGERNEKLFF. DNA of the CDR3: TGTGCCAGCAGCCTAGGCGGGGAACGAAATGAAAAACTGTTTTTT.

The CDR3 nucleotides are TGTGCCAGCAGGCGGGAGGCCGGTAGTTACGAGCAGTACGTC. This gives the protein CASRREAGSYEQYV. This chain joins TRBV6-1 and TRBJ2-7; 8 bases line up with TRBD2. The CDR3 loop spans 14 amino acids. CDR1 and CDR2 from the germline V gene are MNHNS and SASEGT. The V and J ends lost 6 bases and 4 bases, in that order; junction bases with no gene match: 8.

A few counts support this clone. The chain is built from TRBV6-4 and TRBJ1-5, with a tentative D call TRBD1 (6 bases). The V and J ends lost 5 bases and 3 bases respectively, with 20 bases between them. There are 17 residues in the CDR3. CDR1 is MRHNA, CDR2 SNTAGT, per germline. The CDR3 protein is CASSYATGELINQPQHF. The CDR3 nucleotides are TGTGCCAGCAGTTACGCGACAGGCGAGCTTATCAATCAGCCCCAGCATTTT.

The rearrangement joins TRBV5-1 to TRBJ2-1; the match to TRBD2 covers 8 bases. The CDR3 totals 15 residues. V shed 4 bases, J shed 6 bases, and the junction held 9 bases outside the gene matches. CDR1 SGHRS and CDR2 YFSETQ come from the germline V gene. DNA for the CDR3: TGCGCCAGCAGCAAGGGACTAGGGATAGGCAATGAGCAGTTCTTC. Its translation: CASSKGLGIGNEQFF.

The chain links TRBV5-1 to TRBJ2-7; D is ambiguous. There are 17 residues in the CDR3. Germline values: CDR1 SGHRS, CDR2 YFSETQ. V lost 0 bases and J 1 base, leaving 17 bases between the germline ends. CDR3 DNA: TGCGCCAGCAGCTTGGTCCCACGTGCCGACGGATCCTACGAGCAGTACTTC. Its protein product is CASSLVPRADGSYEQYF.

This rearrangement joins TRBV5-6 to TRBJ1-5, with 7 bases aligning to TRBD1. The CDR3 is made up of 14 amino acids. Unmatched junction bases numbered 1, after V lost 3 bases and J lost 1 base. CDR1 and CDR2 (germline): SGHDT, YYEEEE. The CDR3 bases are TGTGCCAGCAGCTGGGGACAGAGCAATCAGCCCCAGCATTTT. This translates into CASSWGQSNQPQHF.

The CDR3 bases are TGTGCCAGCAGCTCGACTGACGACAGGGGAAACACCATATATTTT. It translates to CASSSTDDRGNTIYF. The V gene is TRBV5-5, the J gene TRBJ1-3, with a possible D match to TRBD1 (6 bases). The CDR3 is made up of 15 amino acids. Germline V gives CDR1 SGHKS, CDR2 YYEKEE (reference sequence). The germline V and J ends were trimmed by 3 bases and 4 bases, with 14 bases remaining between them.

The V call is TRBV15, the J call TRBJ2-7; 7 bases fit TRBD1. CDR1 and CDR2 from the germline V gene are LNHNV and YYDKDF (reference sequence). The CDR3 contains 14 residues. J was trimmed by 2 bases and V by 3 bases; bases with no gene match: 4. The CDR3 DNA reads as TGTGCCACCAGCAGGCACAGGGGTCCCTACGAGCAGTACTTC. This translates into CATSRHRGPYEQYF.

The chain employs TRBV5-4 and TRBJ1-4; tentatively, D is TRBD1 (6 bases). CDR1 SGHNT and CDR2 YYREEE come from the germline V gene (reference sequence). V lost 5 bases to trimming and J lost 5 bases, with 13 bases between them. The CDR3 spans 14 residues. The CDR3 DNA sequence: TGTGCCAGCAGATTGACAGGAGGCAATGAAAAACTGTTTTTT. This codes for CASRLTGGNEKLFF.